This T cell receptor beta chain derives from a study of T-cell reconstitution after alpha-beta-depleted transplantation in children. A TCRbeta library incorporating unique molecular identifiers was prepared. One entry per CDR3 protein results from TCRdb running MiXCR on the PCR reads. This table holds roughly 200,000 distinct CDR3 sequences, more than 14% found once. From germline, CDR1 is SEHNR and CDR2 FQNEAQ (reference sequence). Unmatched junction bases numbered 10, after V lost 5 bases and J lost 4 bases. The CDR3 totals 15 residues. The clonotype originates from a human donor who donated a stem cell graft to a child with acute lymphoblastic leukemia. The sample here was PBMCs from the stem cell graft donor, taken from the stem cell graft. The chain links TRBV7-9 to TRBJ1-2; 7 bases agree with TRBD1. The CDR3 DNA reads TGTGCCAGCAGCCCCGGGACAGCGGGGTCCTATGGCTACACCTTC. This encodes CASSPGTAGSYGYTF.